These 26 T cell receptor beta chains were all obtained from the same sample, sequenced in a study of cytomegalovirus exposure and HLA in healthy donors. Assay used: immunoSEQ multiplex PCR; TCRdb lists only in-frame clones, some missing. This table holds about 220,000 clones, roughly 88% found once. Input material: PBMCs. Receptors originate from a woman aged 18-30 years in good health and CMV-seronegative.

This rearrangement joins TRBV15 to TRBJ1-1; TRBD1 might be the D (6 bases). Trimming took 6 bases from V and 0 from J, leaving 14 bases between them. This CDR3 is built from 15 residues. From germline, CDR1 is LNHNV and CDR2 YYDKDF (reference sequence). The CDR3 is CATRENRVLNTEAFF. The CDR3 nucleotides read TGTGCCACCAGGGAAAACAGGGTGTTGAACACTGAAGCTTTCTTT.

The rearrangement joins TRBV5-5 to TRBJ2-7; 15 bases line up with TRBD2. With V trimmed by 4 bases and J by 13 bases, 12 bases remained unmatched. The length of the CDR3 is 15 residues. Germline V CDR1 and CDR2: SGHKS, YYEKEE (reference sequence). CDR3 loop: CASSHLGLAGGSTYF. The CDR3 DNA reads as TGTGCCAGCAGCCACCTGGGACTAGCGGGAGGTTCTACCTACTTC.

The J gene is TRBJ2-2, the V gene TRBV7-8, with D possibly TRBD2 on 5 matching bases. V dropped 2 bases and J dropped 1 base, with 17 bases sitting between them. Per the germline V gene, CDR1 is SGHVS and CDR2 is FQNEAQ. The CDR3 is 18 residues long. CDR3 sequence: CASSLSYPDGMNTGELFF. DNA of the CDR3: TGTGCCAGCAGCTTATCATACCCGGACGGGATGAACACCGGGGAGCTGTTTTTT.

This chain joins TRBV4-3 and TRBJ2-5, with 8 bases matching TRBD1. The CDR3 consists of 15 residues. Germline loops: CDR1 LGHNA, CDR2 YSLEER. V trimming: 0 bases; J trimming: 3 bases; junction bases outside the gene matches: 3. The chain's CDR3 is CASSQDLGQEETQYF. The CDR3 DNA follows: TGCGCCAGCAGCCAAGATTTGGGACAGGAAGAGACCCAGTACTTC.

The chain links TRBV2 to TRBJ1-2; D unresolved. This CDR3 region has 13 residues. Looked up from germline, CDR1 is SNHLY and CDR2 is FYNNEI. Trimming removed 2 bases at V and 5 bases at J, with 9 bases between. CDR3 DNA: TGTGCCAGCAGTGAATCGGGTGTGTATGGCTACACCTTC. Its translation is CASSESGVYGYTF.

This chain joins TRBV2 and TRBJ1-5, with D tentatively TRBD1 (6 bases). CDR1 SNHLY and CDR2 FYNNEI come from the germline V gene. The CDR3 consists of 15 residues. The germline V and J ends were trimmed by 3 bases and 4 bases, with 13 bases remaining between them. CDR3 in DNA: TGTGCCAGCAGTGATAGGGGGGGCAGGAATCAGCCCCAGCATTTT. It is translated as CASSDRGGRNQPQHF.

V usage is TRBV6-5 and J usage is TRBJ2-1; D might be TRBD2 (6 bases). V was trimmed by 6 bases and J by 7 bases, leaving 16 bases between them. The V gene's germline CDR1 is MNHEY and CDR2 SVGAGI. This CDR3 is built from 14 residues. CDR3 in amino acids: CASSPDGRMNEQFF. The DNA of the CDR3 is TGTGCCAGCAGCCCGGACGGGAGAATGAATGAGCAGTTCTTC.

The rearrangement links TRBV6-1 to TRBJ2-7; TRBD2 agrees at 10 bases. Per germline, CDR1 MNHNS and CDR2 SASEGT. This CDR3 is 15 amino acids long. Germline trimming cut 0 bases from V and 7 bases from J; bases unmatched to any gene: 6. The CDR3 protein is CASSEAELAGREQYF. CDR3 in DNA: TGTGCCAGCAGTGAAGCGGAACTAGCGGGAAGGGAGCAGTACTTC.

V and J are TRBV11-2 and TRBJ2-5, with D possibly matching TRBD2 (6 bases). From germline, CDR1 is SGHAT and CDR2 FQNNGV. CDR3 length: 18 residues. V was pared by 7 bases and J by 5 bases, with 29 bases between. The CDR3: CASTPPRRERYGGETQYF. The CDR3, as DNA: TGTGCCAGCACCCCCCCGAGGAGGGAGCGGTATGGGGGTGAGACCCAGTACTTC. Looking up the rest from reference TRBV11-2 and TRBJ2-5 gives the full variable domain: EAGVAQSPRYKIIEKRQSVAFWCNPISGHATLYWYQQILGQGPKLLIQFQNNGVVDDSQLPKDRFSAERLKGVDSTLKIQPAKLEDSAVYLCASTPPRRERYGGETQYFGPGTRLLVL.

A single count supports this clone. CDR3 region: CSVFTDYQETQYF. The CDR3 DNA is TGCAGCGTTTTTACAGATTACCAAGAGACCCAGTACTTC. V is TRBV29-1 and J is TRBJ2-5; unclear D gene. Looked up from germline, CDR1 is SQVTM and CDR2 is ANQGSEA. This CDR3 comprises 13 residues. V was trimmed by 5 bases and J by 0 bases, leaving 10 bases between them.

The CDR3 sequence is CASSLASTGYTGELFF. The CDR3 DNA reads TGCGCCAGCAGCTTGGCCTCGACAGGGTACACCGGGGAGCTGTTTTTT. The chain couples TRBV5-1 to TRBJ2-2; 7 positions match TRBD1. The ends lost 0 bases at V and 3 bases at J; junction bases unmatched: 5. The CDR3 is made up of 16 amino acids. Germline CDR1 reads SGHRS; CDR2 reads YFSETQ.

The chain is built from TRBV7-8 and TRBJ1-2; D possibly corresponds to TRBD1 (6 bases). V gave up 4 bases and J gave up 3 bases, with 15 bases separating them. Germline CDR1 is SGHVS and CDR2 is FQNEAQ. The CDR3 covers 15 residues. The chain's CDR3 is CASSSQGSWDYGYTF. The CDR3 nucleotides are TGTGCCAGCAGCTCACAGGGTTCTTGGGACTATGGCTACACCTTC. Full variable domain (rest looked up from reference TRBV7-8 and TRBJ1-2): GAGVSQSPRYKVAKRGQDVALRCDPISGHVSLFWYQQALGQGPEFLTYFQNEAQLDKSGLPSDRFFAERPEGSVSTLKIQRTQQEDSAVYLCASSSQGSWDYGYTFGSGTRLTVV.

V is TRBV7-2 and J is TRBJ1-2, with 7 bases identical to TRBD1. There are 16 residues in the CDR3. With V trimmed by 5 bases and J by 4 bases, 13 bases remained unmatched. Germline CDR1 reads SGHTA; CDR2 reads FQGNSA. CDR3 protein: CASSTSEGALVYGYTF. The CDR3 nucleotides read TGTGCCAGCAGCACCTCGGAGGGGGCGCTCGTCTATGGCTACACCTTC.

The rearrangement joins TRBV19 to TRBJ2-7; TRBD2 matches 12 bases. The CDR3 loop spans 15 amino acids. Germline assignment: CDR1 LNHDA and CDR2 SQIVND (reference sequence). V trimming: 6 bases; J trimming: 5 bases; junction bases outside the gene matches: 8. The CDR3 is CASRASGRAGNEQYF. The CDR3 coding sequence is TGTGCCAGTAGAGCTAGCGGGAGGGCCGGAAACGAGCAGTACTTC.

The CDR3 nucleotides read TGTGCCAGCAGTGTTAGAGTGGGACAGGGGTTCTTCGGCTACACCTTC. Residues: CASSVRVGQGFFGYTF. The J gene is TRBJ1-2, the V gene TRBV25-1, with 10 positions matching TRBD1. The CDR3 totals 16 residues. The V and J ends lost 4 bases and 8 bases, in that order; junction bases with no gene match: 13. The germline V gene has CDR1 MGHDK and CDR2 SYGVNS.

This clone came up once. The chain links TRBV15 to TRBJ2-3; D gene uncertain. V was clipped by 0 bases and J by 2 bases, with 9 bases between them. Germline CDR1 and CDR2: LNHNV and YYDKDF (reference sequence). CDR3 length equals 15 residues. The DNA for the CDR3 is TGTGCCACCAGCAGAGATTGGCAGAACACAGATACGCAGTATTTT. Amino acids: CATSRDWQNTDTQYF.

The V call is TRBV25-1, the J call TRBJ2-3; unclear D gene. This CDR3 is 13 amino acids long. Per the germline V gene, CDR1 is MGHDK and CDR2 is SYGVNS. V was shortened by 5 bases and J by 2 bases, with 8 bases between the two germline ends. CDR3 in DNA: TGTGCCAGCAGTCCCTCCTACACAGATACGCAGTATTTT. It yields the protein CASSPSYTDTQYF.

The chain employs TRBV2 and TRBJ2-2; TRBD2 matches 11 bases. After removal of 8 bases from V and 4 bases from J, the junction contained 0 bases not matched to a gene. The germline V gene encodes CDR1 SNHLY and CDR2 FYNNEI. The CDR3 covers 13 residues. The CDR3 coding sequence is TGTGCCAGCGGACTAGCGGGCACCGGGGAGCTGTTTTTT. Amino acids: CASGLAGTGELFF.

This clone has just one count. This chain uses TRBV28 with TRBJ2-7, with a tentative D call TRBD2 (6 bases). Germline CDR1 is MDHEN and CDR2 is SYDVKM. Trimming left V 4 bases short and J 1 base short, with 17 bases between. This CDR3 comprises 16 residues. The CDR3 bases are TGTGCCAGCAGTTCGTGGCGACGGAGGGAGTCCTACGAGCAGTACTTC. Encoded protein: CASSSWRRRESYEQYF.

This clone has a handful of counts. The chain recombines TRBV19 with TRBJ1-1; D remains ambiguous. CDR1 is LNHDA and CDR2 is SQIVND in the germline V gene (reference sequence). The CDR3 runs 12 residues. V lost 5 bases, J lost 1 base, and 5 bases lay in between. CDR3 loop: CASSPGNTEAFF. The CDR3 coding sequence is TGTGCCAGTAGTCCCGGGAACACTGAAGCTTTCTTT.

The chain has TRBV5-4 and TRBJ2-3; D unresolved. This CDR3 has 13 amino acids. V was pared by 9 bases and J by 8 bases, with 19 bases between. CDR1 is SGHNT, CDR2 YYREEE, per germline (reference sequence). The CDR3 DNA follows: TGTGCCACCCAACTGAAAGGAGTGGGTACGCAGTATTTT. Protein: CATQLKGVGTQYF.

The chain employs TRBV5-4 and TRBJ2-5, with 7 bases fitting TRBD1. The CDR3 is 17 amino acids. Per germline, CDR1 SGHNT and CDR2 YYREEE (reference sequence). V dropped 0 bases and J dropped 5; count of bases not matched to a gene: 13. CDR3 coding DNA: TGTGCCAGCAGCTTGGGACAGGGAGAGTTGAGCAGGGAGACCCAGTACTTC. Its translation: CASSLGQGELSRETQYF.

This chain links TRBV4-1 with TRBJ1-3; 7 bases fit TRBD1. This CDR3 has 15 residues. The junction had 4 bases not matched to a gene; V was cut back by 1 base and J by 4 bases. Looked up from germline, CDR1 is MGHRA and CDR2 is YSYEKL. The CDR3 bases are TGCGCCAGCAGCCAAGGACAGGGAACCGGAAACACCATATATTTT. The encoded protein is CASSQGQGTGNTIYF.

The V gene is TRBV7-2, the J gene TRBJ2-7; 12 nucleotides line up with TRBD2. V shed 2 bases and J 4 bases; nucleotides not matched to a gene: 6. Germline CDR1 and CDR2: SGHTA and FQGNSA. The CDR3 sequence is 16 residues long. The CDR3 nucleotides read TGTGCCAGCAGCTTACTGACTAGCGGGAGTGAGTACGAGCAGTACTTC. This translates into CASSLLTSGSEYEQYF.

The genes are TRBV20-1 and TRBJ2-5; D not resolved. The CDR3 length is 11 residues. Germline-derived CDR1 and CDR2 are DFQATT and SNEGSKA (reference sequence). V was shortened by 4 bases and J by 5 bases, with 8 bases between the two germline ends. CDR3 bases: TGCAGTGCTACACCTGGCGAGACCCAGTACTTC. Translation: CSATPGETQYF.

The gene calls are TRBV28 and TRBJ2-7; TRBD2 aligns across 11 bases. Looked up from germline, CDR1 is MDHEN and CDR2 is SYDVKM. V trimming: 5 bases; J trimming: 7 bases; junction bases outside the gene matches: 16. The CDR3 is made up of 17 amino acids. The CDR3 loop is CASSPPHIAGGLREQYF. CDR3 in DNA: TGTGCCAGCAGTCCCCCCCATATAGCGGGAGGGTTGAGGGAGCAGTACTTC.